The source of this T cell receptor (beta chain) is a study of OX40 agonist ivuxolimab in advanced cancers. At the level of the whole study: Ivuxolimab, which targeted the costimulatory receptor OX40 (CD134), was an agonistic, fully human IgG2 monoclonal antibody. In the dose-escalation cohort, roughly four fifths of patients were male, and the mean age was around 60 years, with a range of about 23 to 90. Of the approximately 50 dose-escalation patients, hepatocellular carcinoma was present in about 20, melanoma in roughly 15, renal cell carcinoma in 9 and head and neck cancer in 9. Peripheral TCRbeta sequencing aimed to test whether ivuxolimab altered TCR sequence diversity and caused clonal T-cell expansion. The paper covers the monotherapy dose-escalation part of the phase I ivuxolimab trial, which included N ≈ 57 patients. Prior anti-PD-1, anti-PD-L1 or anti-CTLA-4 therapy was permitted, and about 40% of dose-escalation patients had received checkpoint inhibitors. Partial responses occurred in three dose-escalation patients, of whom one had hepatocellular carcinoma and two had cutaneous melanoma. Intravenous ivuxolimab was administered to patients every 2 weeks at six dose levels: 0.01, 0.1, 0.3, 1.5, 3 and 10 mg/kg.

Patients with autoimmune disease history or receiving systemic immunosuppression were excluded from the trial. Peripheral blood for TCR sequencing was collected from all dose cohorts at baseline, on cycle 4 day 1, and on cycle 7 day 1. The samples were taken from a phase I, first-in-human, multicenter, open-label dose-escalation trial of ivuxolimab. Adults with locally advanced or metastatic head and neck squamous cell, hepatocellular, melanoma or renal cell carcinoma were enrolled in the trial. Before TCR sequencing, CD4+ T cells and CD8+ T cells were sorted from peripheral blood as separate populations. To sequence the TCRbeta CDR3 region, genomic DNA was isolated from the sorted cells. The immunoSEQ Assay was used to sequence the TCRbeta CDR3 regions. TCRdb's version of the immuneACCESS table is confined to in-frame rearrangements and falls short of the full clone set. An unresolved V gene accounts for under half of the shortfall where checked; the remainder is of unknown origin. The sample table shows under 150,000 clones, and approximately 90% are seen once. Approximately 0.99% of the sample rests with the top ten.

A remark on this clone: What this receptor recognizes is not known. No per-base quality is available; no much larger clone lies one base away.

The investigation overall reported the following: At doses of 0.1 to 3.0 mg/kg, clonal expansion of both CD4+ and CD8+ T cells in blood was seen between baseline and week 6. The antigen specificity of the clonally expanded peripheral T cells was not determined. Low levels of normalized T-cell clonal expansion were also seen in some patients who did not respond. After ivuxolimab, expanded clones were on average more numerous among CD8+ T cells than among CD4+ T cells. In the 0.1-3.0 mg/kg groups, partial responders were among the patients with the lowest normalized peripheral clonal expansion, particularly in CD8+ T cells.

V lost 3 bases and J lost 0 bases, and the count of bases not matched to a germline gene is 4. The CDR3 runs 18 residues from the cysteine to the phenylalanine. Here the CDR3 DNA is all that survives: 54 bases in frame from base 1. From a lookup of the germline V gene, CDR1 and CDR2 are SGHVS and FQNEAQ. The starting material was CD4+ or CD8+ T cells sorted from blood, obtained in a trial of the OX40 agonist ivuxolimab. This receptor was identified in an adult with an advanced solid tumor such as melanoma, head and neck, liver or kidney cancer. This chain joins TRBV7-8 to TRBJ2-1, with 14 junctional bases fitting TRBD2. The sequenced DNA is TGTGCCAGCAGCTTGAGACTAGCGGGAGGGGTCTCCTACAATGAGCAGTTCTTC. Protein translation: CASSLRLAGGVSYNEQFF.